Below, 30 T cell receptor beta chains from the same sample are listed, as sequenced in a study of T cells in Graves' hyperthyroidism and ophthalmopathy. There were TCR beta CDR3 regions amplified from RNA transcripts. HTBI primers were used for first-round RT-PCR of the TCR CDR3. TCRdb re-called the multiplex PCR reads through MiXCR, storing one row per CDR3 protein. The sample contains roughly 290,000 distinct CDR3 sequences, 10% to 15% of which appear only once. Sequences were obtained from blood. These receptors all come from a woman younger than 45 with Graves' hyperthyroidism that later progressed to Graves' ophthalmopathy.

This clonotype appeared many times. V usage is TRBV9 and J usage is TRBJ2-7; 11 bases align to TRBD2. The CDR3 extends over 16 amino acids. Per the germline V gene, CDR1 is SGDLS and CDR2 is YYNGEE. J gave up 3 bases and V 4 bases, and 9 bases lay outside the gene matches. CDR3 region: CASSTSTGTSGYEQYF. DNA for the CDR3: TGTGCCAGCAGCACGTCAACCGGGACTAGCGGCTACGAGCAGTACTTC.

V gene TRBV7-3 combines with J gene TRBJ2-3; D might be TRBD2 (11 bases). Per germline, CDR1 SGHTA and CDR2 FQGTGA. The length of the CDR3 is 24 residues. Trimming removed 2 bases at V and 7 bases at J, with 43 bases between. The CDR3 bases are TGTGCCAGCAGCTTAGGGCCGGGGACAGGGGACTTCCCTGGACTAGCGGGTCTCGGTTATACGCAGTATTTT. It specifies CASSLGPGTGDFPGLAGLGYTQYF.

This clonotype was counted many times. The genes are TRBV18 and TRBJ2-1; the match to TRBD2 covers 7 bases. This CDR3 comprises 16 residues. Germline V gene lookup returns CDR1 KGHSH and CDR2 LQKENI. The V gene end was trimmed by 6 bases and the J gene end by 6 bases; junction bases not matched to a gene: 14. For the CDR3, the DNA is TGTGCCAGCTCCGGGCTAGCGGAAGTCTTGAGCAATGAGCAGTTCTTC. Its protein is CASSGLAEVLSNEQFF.

This clonotype was recorded at least ten times. CDR3: CASSPGTAQETQYF. CDR3 DNA sequence: TGTGCCAGCAGCCCAGGGACGGCTCAAGAGACCCAGTACTTC. The rearrangement uses TRBV5-5 and TRBJ2-5; tentatively, D is TRBD1 or TRBD2 (5 bases each). CDR1 SGHKS and CDR2 YYEKEE come from the germline V gene (reference sequence). V was pared by 4 bases and J by 2 bases, with 12 bases between. The CDR3 is made up of 14 amino acids.

This clonotype showed up many times. Here the CDR3 DNA reads TGCAGCGTTGATGGGGACAGGGGTGGCTACACCTTC. It specifies CSVDGDRGGYTF. This rearrangement joins TRBV29-1 to TRBJ1-2; 10 positions agree with TRBD1. Per germline, CDR1 SQVTM and CDR2 ANQGSEA. V was clipped by 3 bases and J by 7 bases; unmatched bases: 2. CDR3 length equals 12 residues.

The chain recombines TRBV5-4 with TRBJ2-7; 11 bases fit TRBD2. The CDR3 loop spans 16 amino acids. Looked up from germline, CDR1 is SGHNT and CDR2 is YYREEE (reference sequence). V shed 0 bases and J 2 bases; nucleotides not matched to a gene: 4. CDR3 in amino acids: CASSLEGGLAAYEQYF. The CDR3 DNA sequence: TGTGCCAGCAGCTTGGAGGGGGGACTAGCGGCCTACGAGCAGTACTTC.

This clonotype appeared many times. In DNA, the CDR3 is TGTGCCAGCAGGGACAGTTTCACCTTGAACACTGAAGCTTTCTTT. Its protein is CASRDSFTLNTEAFF. The chain joins TRBV19 to TRBJ1-1; 7 positions match TRBD1. CDR1 LNHDA and CDR2 SQIVND come from the germline V gene (reference sequence). The CDR3 spans 15 residues. Trimming removed 9 bases from V and 0 bases from J; junction bases left unmatched: 10.

V usage is TRBV4-1 and J usage is TRBJ2-3; D uncertain. Germline-derived CDR1 and CDR2 are MGHRA and YSYEKL. V was clipped by 0 bases and J by 2 bases, with 15 bases between them. CDR3 length: 17 residues. Here the CDR3 reads CASSQDARVRNTDTQYF. CDR3 DNA: TGCGCCAGCAGCCAAGATGCCCGGGTTCGGAACACAGATACGCAGTATTTT.

At least ten counts were recorded for this clonotype. The chain is built from TRBV6-1 and TRBJ2-5, with no clear D. Germline V gene sequence: CDR1 MNHNS, CDR2 SASEGT. The CDR3 is made up of 11 amino acids. V was shortened by 5 bases and J by 4 bases, with 5 bases between the two germline ends. The CDR3: CASSSVETQYF. In DNA form, the CDR3 reads TGTGCCAGCAGTTCCGTAGAGACCCAGTACTTC.

This clonotype was detected many times. The rearrangement joins TRBV6-2 or TRBV6-3 to TRBJ2-4; D remains ambiguous. The germline V and J ends were trimmed by 3 bases and 10 bases, with 7 bases remaining between them. The germline V gene has CDR1 MNHEY and CDR2 SVGEGT. This CDR3 is built from 11 residues. The CDR3 sequence: CASSYGYIQYF. Written as DNA, the CDR3 is TGTGCCAGCAGTTATGGCTATATTCAGTACTTC.

V gene TRBV19 combines with J gene TRBJ2-1; D uncertain. Germline loops: CDR1 LNHDA, CDR2 SQIVND (reference sequence). The CDR3 is 12 amino acids. Trimming removed 6 bases at V and 10 bases at J, with 13 bases between. CDR3 sequence (DNA): TGTGCCAGTAGCACAGAAAGAAAGGAGCAGTTCTTC. Its translation: CASSTERKEQFF. Full variable domain (remainder filled in from reference TRBV19 and TRBJ2-1): DGGITQSPKYLFRKEGQNVTLSCEQNLNHDAMYWYRQDPGQGLRLIYYSQIVNDFQKGDIAEGYSVSREKKESFPLTVTSAQKNPTAFYLCASSTERKEQFFGPGTRLTVL.

J is TRBJ2-5 and V is TRBV7-9; the D gene is possibly TRBD1 (5 bases). The germline gives CDR1 SEHNR, CDR2 FQNEAQ (reference sequence). This CDR3 is 15 amino acids long. The V gene lost 6 bases and the J gene lost 5 bases, with 19 bases spanning the gap. CDR3 in amino acids: CASSRSGSAGETQYF. In DNA, the CDR3 is TGTGCCAGCAGTCGAAGTGGGTCCGCAGGGGAGACCCAGTACTTC.

This clonotype was recorded at least ten times. J is TRBJ2-5 and V is TRBV30, with TRBD1 matching over 7 bases. The CDR3 has 12 amino acids. Germline values: CDR1 GTSNPN, CDR2 SVGIG (reference sequence). Trimming at V came to 3 bases and at J to 4 bases, leaving 2 bases not matched to a gene. CDR3 residues: CAWRSGGETQYF. The CDR3 DNA reads as TGTGCCTGGAGATCAGGGGGAGAGACCCAGTACTTC.

This clonotype came up once. The chain combines TRBV28 with TRBJ2-5; 9 positions match TRBD2. The V gene end was trimmed by 6 bases and the J gene end by 5 bases; junction bases not matched to a gene: 10. The CDR3 spans 15 residues. Germline assignment: CDR1 MDHEN and CDR2 SYDVKM. The CDR3 protein is CASSLSGSGAETQYF. DNA of the CDR3: TGTGCCAGCAGCCTTAGCGGGAGCGGAGCGGAGACCCAGTACTTC.

Many counts were recorded for this clonotype. The chain joins TRBV5-1 to TRBJ2-1; 7 nucleotides agree with TRBD2. The CDR3 consists of 16 residues. V shed 0 bases, J shed 2 bases, and the junction held 5 bases outside the gene matches. Per the germline V gene, CDR1 is SGHRS and CDR2 is YFSETQ. CDR3 protein: CASSLAQRGAYNEQFF. DNA for the CDR3: TGCGCCAGCAGCTTGGCACAGCGGGGAGCCTACAATGAGCAGTTCTTC.

This clonotype was found many times. The genes are TRBV20-1 and TRBJ2-4; 11 bases agree with TRBD2. The CDR3 covers 15 residues. The germline V gene has CDR1 DFQATT and CDR2 SNEGSKA (reference sequence). The CDR3 DNA reads as TGCAGCGCGCCAATAGCGGGAGGGCACAAAAACATTCAGTACTTC. It specifies CSAPIAGGHKNIQYF.

Ten or more counts support this clonotype. The chain links TRBV7-9 to TRBJ2-7; 12 bases match TRBD1. The CDR3 consists of 16 residues. J lost 4 bases, V lost 4 bases, and 8 bases had no gene match. From germline, CDR1 is SEHNR and CDR2 FQNEAQ (reference sequence). CDR3 loop: CASSSPGQGALYEQYF. In nucleotides, the CDR3 is TGTGCCAGCAGCTCCCCGGGACAGGGGGCTCTATACGAGCAGTACTTC. The complete variable domain, with remaining parts taken from reference TRBV7-9 and TRBJ2-7, reads DTGVSQNPRHKITKRGQNVTFRCDPISEHNRLYWYRQTLGQGPEFLTYFQNEAQLEKSRLLSDRFSAERPKGSFSTLEIQRTEQGDSAMYLCASSSPGQGALYEQYFGPGTRLTVT.

CDR3 region: CASSTTAPQSLSGYTF. For the CDR3, the DNA is TGTGCCAGTTCCACAACCGCGCCACAGAGCCTCTCAGGCTACACCTTC. The chain employs TRBV19 and TRBJ1-2; no definite D call. Between the trimmed V and J ends, which lost 8 bases and 8 bases, there was a span of 27 bases. The CDR3 has 16 residues. Germline lookup yields CDR1 LNHDA and CDR2 SQIVND (reference sequence).

This clonotype was detected many times. The rearrangement uses TRBV6-5 and TRBJ1-1; D remains unclear. CDR3 length: 15 amino acids. V gave up 0 bases and J gave up 4 bases, with 12 bases separating them. CDR1 is MNHEY and CDR2 is SVGAGI in the germline V gene. The CDR3 coding sequence is TGTGCCAGCAGTTACTCGAACACCGTAGGCACTGAAGCTTTCTTT. Its translation: CASSYSNTVGTEAFF.

This clonotype was recorded a few times. The chain is built from TRBV19 and TRBJ1-1; tentatively, D is TRBD1 (5 bases). Trimming left V 6 bases short and J 5 bases short, with 16 bases between. CDR1 is LNHDA, CDR2 SQIVND, per germline (reference sequence). The CDR3 consists of 14 residues. The CDR3, as DNA: TGTGCCAGTAGGCCGGGACCCCTGAGGACTGAAGCTTTCTTT. This sequence encodes CASRPGPLRTEAFF.

This clonotype was counted ten times or more. This chain links TRBV28 with TRBJ2-3, with D perhaps TRBD2 (6 bases). Trimming took 5 bases from V and 5 from J, leaving 17 bases between them. Germline assignment: CDR1 MDHEN and CDR2 SYDVKM. The CDR3 is 15 amino acids. CDR3 region: CASSPLGGGIDTQYF. CDR3 sequence (DNA): TGTGCCAGCAGTCCTCTGGGGGGAGGAATAGATACGCAGTATTTT.

Comments on this clonotype: This clone may be a read error of a much larger clone one base away. V usage is TRBV6-6 and J usage is TRBJ2-2; 7 nucleotides line up with TRBD2. The trim removed 2 bases at V and 4 bases at J, leaving 4 bases unmatched. Germline V lookup: CDR1 MNHNY, CDR2 SVGAGI (reference sequence). The CDR3 runs to 15 residues. The CDR3 nucleotides are TGTGCCAGCAGTTACCCGCGGGAGTCCACCGGGGAGCTGTTTTTT. This sequence encodes CASSYPRESTGELFF.

The CDR3 nucleotides read TGCGCCAGCAGCCAAGATAGCGGGCGGGAGTGGGTGCAGTTCTTC. Translated, it gives CASSQDSGREWVQFF. The genes are TRBV4-1 and TRBJ2-1; TRBD2 agrees at 7 bases. Losses at the gene ends were 0 bases for V and 12 bases for J; bases not matched to a gene: 11. The germline V gene encodes CDR1 MGHRA and CDR2 YSYEKL. The CDR3 runs 15 residues.

This clonotype was detected many times. The V gene is TRBV28, the J gene TRBJ2-6; TRBD1 matches at 8 bases. Germline assignment: CDR1 MDHEN and CDR2 SYDVKM. The CDR3 has 17 residues. Germline trimming cut 4 bases from V and 4 bases from J; bases unmatched to any gene: 9. The CDR3: CASSSGQGLSGANVLTF. DNA for the CDR3: TGTGCCAGCAGTTCCGGACAGGGTCTATCAGGGGCCAACGTCCTGACTTTC. Combining the CDR3 with reference TRBV28 and TRBJ2-6 gives the whole variable domain DVKVTQSSRYLVKRTGEKVFLECVQDMDHENMFWYRQDPGLGLRLIYFSYDVKMKEKGDIPEGYSVSREKKERFSLILESASTNQTSMYLCASSSGQGLSGANVLTFGAGSRLTVL.

This clonotype was detected many times. The chain joins TRBV5-5 to TRBJ1-1; D is undetermined. This CDR3 spans 16 amino acids. Trimming took off 4 bases at V and 1 base at J, with 17 bases between the two ends. Germline V gene lookup returns CDR1 SGHKS and CDR2 YYEKEE (reference sequence). The CDR3 coding sequence is TGTGCCAGCAGCCCCCAGGAGTCCCTAGCGAACACTGAAGCTTTCTTT. It encodes CASSPQESLANTEAFF.

The sample holds many counts of this clonotype. The chain couples TRBV7-9 to TRBJ2-7; D is perhaps TRBD2 (5 bases). The CDR3 contains 15 residues. The V and J ends lost 0 bases and 2 bases respectively, with 11 bases between them. Germline assignment: CDR1 SEHNR and CDR2 FQNEAQ (reference sequence). CDR3 DNA sequence: TGTGCCAGCAGCTTAGCGGGGAGTAGGGCCTACGAGCAGTACTTC. Encoded protein: CASSLAGSRAYEQYF.

The chain recombines TRBV5-1 with TRBJ2-7, with 7 bases lining up with TRBD2. The germline CDR1 and CDR2 sequences are SGHRS and YFSETQ. The J segment lost 4 bases and the V segment lost 7 bases, leaving 11 bases of the junction unmatched. There are 14 residues in the CDR3. CDR3 protein: CASRARRESYEQYF. CDR3 bases: TGCGCCAGCCGTGCTAGGCGGGAGTCGTACGAGCAGTACTTC. Drawing the rest from reference TRBV5-1 and TRBJ2-7, the complete variable domain is KAGVTQTPRYLIKTRGQQVTLSCSPISGHRSVSWYQQTPGQGLQFLFEYFSETQRNKGNFPGRFSGRQFSNSRSEMNVSTLELGDSALYLCASRARRESYEQYFGPGTRLTVT.

There are many counts of this clonotype. CDR3 sequence (DNA): TGTGCCACCAGCAGAGGGGGACTAGCGGAAGAGACCCAGTACTTC. This encodes CATSRGGLAEETQYF. The rearrangement uses TRBV15 and TRBJ2-5, with 11 nucleotides matching TRBD2. In germline, CDR1 is LNHNV, CDR2 YYDKDF (reference sequence). This CDR3 has 15 residues. V shed 1 base and J 3 bases; nucleotides not matched to a gene: 1.

In this sample, this clonotype turned up many times. The genes are TRBV29-1 and TRBJ2-2, with D possibly matching TRBD1 (6 bases). Germline V CDR1 and CDR2: SQVTM, ANQGSEA. V was shortened by 7 bases and J by 4 bases, with 13 bases between the two germline ends. The length of the CDR3 is 13 residues. The CDR3 loop reads CSAYPQGTGELFF. The CDR3 nucleotides are TGCAGCGCCTATCCACAGGGCACCGGGGAGCTGTTTTTT.

This clonotype has a count of ten or more. CDR3 loop: CASVGDGNQPQHF. CDR3 DNA: TGTGCGAGCGTAGGGGACGGAAATCAGCCCCAGCATTTT. The chain is built from TRBV12-3 or TRBV12-4 and TRBJ1-5, with D perhaps matching TRBD1 (5 bases). The CDR3 covers 13 residues.